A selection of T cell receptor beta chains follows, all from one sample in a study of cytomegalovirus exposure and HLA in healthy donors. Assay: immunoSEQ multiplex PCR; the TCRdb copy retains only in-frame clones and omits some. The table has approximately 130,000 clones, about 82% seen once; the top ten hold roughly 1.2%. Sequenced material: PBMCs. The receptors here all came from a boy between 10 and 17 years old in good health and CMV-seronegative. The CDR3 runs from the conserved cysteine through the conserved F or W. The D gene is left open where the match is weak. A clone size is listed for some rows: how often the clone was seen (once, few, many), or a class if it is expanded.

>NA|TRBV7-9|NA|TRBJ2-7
CASSLGPKDTHYEQYF
TGTGCCAGCAGCTTAGGGCCAAAAGATACGCACTACGAGCAGTACTTC
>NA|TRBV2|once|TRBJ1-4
CASRELNEKLFF
TGTGCCAGCAGGGAACTAAATGAAAAACTGTTTTTT
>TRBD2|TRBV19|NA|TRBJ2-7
CASSPLAGGSYEQYF
TGTGCCAGTAGTCCACTAGCGGGGGGGTCCTACGAGCAGTACTTC
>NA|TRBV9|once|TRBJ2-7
CASGTSYEQYF
TGTGCCAGCGGCACCTCCTACGAGCAGTACTTC
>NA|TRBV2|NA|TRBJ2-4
CASSEEGPTGAKNIQYF
TGTGCCAGCAGTGAAGAGGGGCCGACAGGCGCCAAAAACATTCAGTACTTC
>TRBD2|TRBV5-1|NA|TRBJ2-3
CASRLLLAGGTDTQYF
TGCGCCAGCAGGCTCCTACTAGCGGGAGGCACAGATACGCAGTATTTT
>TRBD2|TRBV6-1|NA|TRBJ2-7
CASSLGTSGSHEQYF
TGTGCCAGCAGCCTCGGGACTAGCGGGTCCCACGAGCAGTACTTC
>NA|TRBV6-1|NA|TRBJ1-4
CASKQRGPNEKLFF
TGTGCCAGCAAACAGAGAGGGCCTAATGAAAAACTGTTTTTT
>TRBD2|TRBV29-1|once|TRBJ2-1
CSVEPPSGRAVNEQFF
TGCAGCGTCGAACCACCTAGCGGGAGGGCCGTCAATGAGCAGTTCTTC
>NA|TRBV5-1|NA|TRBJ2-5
CASSYGLGGETQYF
TGCGCCAGCAGCTACGGACTGGGCGGAGAGACCCAGTACTTC